This T cell receptor beta chain was captured in a study of regulatory T cells in long-lasting Graves disease. The overall study: The study counted Graves' disease as persistent given over 5 years of antithyroid drugs and positive TSH receptor antibodies.

About this clonotype itself: The antigen is undetermined.

General observations from the study: Investigators studied peripheral blood only, not thyroid tissue.

The V gene lost 2 bases and the J gene lost 3 bases, with 10 bases spanning the gap. The CDR3 runs to 14 residues. The V gene's germline CDR1 is MDHEN and CDR2 SYDVKM. Time point specified: persistent/refractory GD, antithyroid drugs over 5 years with positive TRAb. PBMC RNA served as the TCR library source. Patients all came to the study from an endocrinology department in Xi'an, China. Arm-PCR of CDR3 regions with iRepertoire HTBI primers generated TCR beta libraries. MiXCR, applied by TCRdb to the multiplex PCR reads, yields one record per CDR3 protein. The table includes under 450,000 distinct CDR3 sequences, roughly 24% detected once.

The J gene is TRBJ1-1, the V gene TRBV28, with D perhaps matching TRBD1 (6 bases). Sequenced material: peripheral blood mononuclear cells (PBMCs), taken when the disease was refractory, from a patient treated with antithyroid drugs. The clonotype comes from a woman between 40 and 50 years old with Graves disease. This chain's CDR3 is CASSLGGWDTEAFF. In nucleotides, the CDR3 is TGTGCCAGCAGTTTAGGGGGCTGGGACACTGAAGCTTTCTTT.